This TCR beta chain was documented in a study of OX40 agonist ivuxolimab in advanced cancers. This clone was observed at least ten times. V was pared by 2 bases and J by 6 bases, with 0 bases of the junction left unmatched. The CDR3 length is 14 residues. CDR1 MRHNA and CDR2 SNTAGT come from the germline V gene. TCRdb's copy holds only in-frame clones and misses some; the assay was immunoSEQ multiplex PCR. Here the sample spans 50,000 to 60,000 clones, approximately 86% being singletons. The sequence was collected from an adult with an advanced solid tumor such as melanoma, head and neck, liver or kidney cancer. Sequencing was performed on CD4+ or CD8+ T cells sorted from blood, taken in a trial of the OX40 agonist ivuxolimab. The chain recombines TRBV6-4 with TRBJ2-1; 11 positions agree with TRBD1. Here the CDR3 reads CASSDGTGGNEQFF. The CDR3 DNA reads TGTGCCAGCAGTGACGGGACAGGGGGCAATGAGCAGTTCTTC.